These T cell receptor beta chains were read from a single sample in a study of shared clonotypes between healthy human individuals. Repertoires were generated with immunoSEQ multiplex PCR, while TCRdb's copy carries only in-frame clones and drops some. Of 2 million to 2.5 million clones in the sample, about 93% were seen once. Sequencing input: naive CD8+ T cells from PBMCs. The receptors here all came from a young man in good health. Some clones in this sample may be carry-over from other donors' samples. CDR3s include the opening cysteine and the closing phenylalanine or tryptophan. Each record gives: D gene, J gene, clone size, V gene, CDR3 protein, CDR3 DNA. A D gene is named only where the DNA matches it firmly. The size entry is marked missing in some rows and otherwise reads once, few, many or a size class.

d_gene: TRBD2
j_gene: TRBJ2-1
abundance: .
v_gene: TRBV6-5
CDR3aa: CASSYPGLAGYNEQFF
CDR3nt: TGTGCCAGCAGTTACCCTGGACTAGCGGGATACAATGAGCAGTTCTTC

d_gene: TRBD1
j_gene: TRBJ2-1
abundance: .
v_gene: TRBV5-6
CDR3aa: CASSTYRGQSYNEQFF
CDR3nt: TGTGCCAGCAGCACTTACAGGGGACAGTCCTACAATGAGCAGTTCTTC

d_gene: .
j_gene: TRBJ2-7
abundance: .
v_gene: TRBV7-2
CDR3aa: CASSYNPGSYIQVEQYF
CDR3nt: TGTGCCAGCAGTTACAACCCCGGGAGTTACATTCAGGTCGAGCAGTACTTC

d_gene: .
j_gene: TRBJ2-1
abundance: .
v_gene: TRBV29-1
CDR3aa: CSAGTDSSYNEQFF
CDR3nt: TGCAGCGCAGGAACGGACAGCTCCTACAATGAGCAGTTCTTC

d_gene: TRBD1
j_gene: TRBJ1-2
abundance: .
v_gene: TRBV29-1
CDR3aa: CSVEGQGAYSYGYTF
CDR3nt: TGCAGCGTTGAGGGACAGGGGGCTTATAGCTATGGCTACACCTTC

d_gene: TRBD2
j_gene: TRBJ2-7
abundance: .
v_gene: TRBV4-2
CDR3aa: CASSQVREGYEQYF
CDR3nt: TGTGCCAGCAGCCAAGTAAGGGAGGGCTACGAGCAGTACTTC

d_gene: TRBD1
j_gene: TRBJ2-7
abundance: .
v_gene: TRBV30
CDR3aa: CAWSADRGGEQYF
CDR3nt: TGTGCCTGGAGCGCAGACAGGGGCGGCGAGCAGTACTTC

d_gene: TRBD1
j_gene: TRBJ2-2
abundance: .
v_gene: TRBV9
CDR3aa: CASSVDRVFGTGELFF
CDR3nt: TGTGCCAGCAGCGTCGACAGGGTTTTCGGCACCGGGGAGCTGTTTTTT

d_gene: TRBD1
j_gene: TRBJ2-3
abundance: .
v_gene: TRBV5-1
CDR3aa: CASRRSQGAVDTQYF
CDR3nt: TGCGCCAGCAGACGATCACAGGGGGCCGTAGATACGCAGTATTTT

d_gene: .
j_gene: TRBJ2-3
abundance: .
v_gene: TRBV10-3
CDR3aa: CAISESGGEVTDTQYF
CDR3nt: TGTGCCATCAGTGAGTCAGGAGGAGAAGTGACAGATACGCAGTATTTT

d_gene: .
j_gene: TRBJ1-1
abundance: .
v_gene: TRBV13
CDR3aa: CASSLGKGLNTEAFF
CDR3nt: TGTGCCAGCAGCTTAGGCAAGGGGTTGAACACTGAAGCTTTCTTT

d_gene: .
j_gene: TRBJ1-4
abundance: once
v_gene: TRBV7-2
CDR3aa: CASSLRGGYIATNEKLFF
CDR3nt: TGTGCCAGCAGCTTGAGGGGGGGCTACATAGCAACTAATGAAAAACTGTTTTTT

d_gene: TRBD1
j_gene: TRBJ2-1
abundance: .
v_gene: TRBV7-9
CDR3aa: CASSWTGKGDYNEQFF
CDR3nt: TGTGCCAGCAGCTGGACAGGGAAGGGAGATTACAATGAGCAGTTCTTC

d_gene: .
j_gene: TRBJ2-3
abundance: .
v_gene: TRBV11-2
CDR3aa: CASSLGGRDTQYF
CDR3nt: TGTGCCAGCAGCTTAGGGGGACGGGATACGCAGTATTTT

d_gene: TRBD2
j_gene: TRBJ2-2
abundance: .
v_gene: TRBV28
CDR3aa: CASSPLAGVPGELFF
CDR3nt: TGTGCCAGCAGTCCGTTAGCGGGAGTCCCCGGGGAGCTGTTTTTT

d_gene: .
j_gene: TRBJ2-4
abundance: .
v_gene: TRBV21-1
CDR3aa: CASSKVKAGLSVLAKNIQYF
CDR3nt: TGTGCCAGCAGCAAAGTTAAGGCAGGGCTGTCAGTTTTAGCCAAAAACATTCAGTACTTC

d_gene: TRBD1
j_gene: TRBJ2-7
abundance: .
v_gene: TRBV27
CDR3aa: CASRGQGPNEQYF
CDR3nt: TGTGCCAGCAGAGGACAGGGTCCCAACGAGCAGTACTTC

d_gene: .
j_gene: TRBJ2-1
abundance: .
v_gene: TRBV19
CDR3aa: CASSIGSAPYNEQFF
CDR3nt: TGTGCCAGTAGTATAGGGTCAGCCCCATACAATGAGCAGTTCTTC

d_gene: TRBD2
j_gene: TRBJ2-1
abundance: .
v_gene: TRBV5-6
CDR3aa: CASTYRGGPLNEQFF
CDR3nt: TGTGCCAGCACGTATAGGGGAGGGCCCCTCAATGAGCAGTTCTTC

d_gene: .
j_gene: TRBJ2-7
abundance: .
v_gene: TRBV5-6
CDR3aa: CASSIGQTLYAQYF
CDR3nt: TGTGCCAGCAGCATCGGACAGACCCTCTACGCGCAGTACTTC

d_gene: TRBD1
j_gene: TRBJ2-7
abundance: .
v_gene: TRBV4-1
CDR3aa: CASSSRTGAYEQYF
CDR3nt: TGCGCCAGCAGCTCTCGGACAGGAGCCTACGAGCAGTACTTC

d_gene: .
j_gene: TRBJ2-1
abundance: .
v_gene: TRBV28
CDR3aa: CASSSVSGTEVGFF
CDR3nt: TGTGCCAGCAGTTCGGTTAGCGGAACCGAGGTGGGGTTCTTC

d_gene: .
j_gene: TRBJ2-5
abundance: .
v_gene: TRBV27
CDR3aa: CASSPLLTQETQYF
CDR3nt: TGTGCCAGCAGTCCCCTTCTAACGCAAGAGACCCAGTACTTC

d_gene: TRBD1
j_gene: TRBJ1-1
abundance: .
v_gene: TRBV19
CDR3aa: CASFQRTGAMNTEAFF
CDR3nt: TGTGCCAGTTTTCAAAGGACAGGGGCCATGAACACTGAAGCTTTCTTT

d_gene: .
j_gene: TRBJ2-1
abundance: .
v_gene: TRBV4-2
CDR3aa: CASSQDFPGAFRSYNEQFF
CDR3nt: TGTGCCAGCAGCCAAGATTTCCCCGGGGCGTTCCGCTCCTACAATGAGCAGTTCTTC

d_gene: .
j_gene: TRBJ2-5
abundance: .
v_gene: TRBV5-4
CDR3aa: CASSLALGDSKETQYF
CDR3nt: TGTGCCAGCAGCTTGGCCCTAGGGGATTCGAAAGAGACCCAGTACTTC

d_gene: .
j_gene: TRBJ2-7
abundance: .
v_gene: TRBV5-6
CDR3aa: CASSHEPTGRYEQYF
CDR3nt: TGTGCCAGCAGCCATGAGCCAACAGGGCGCTACGAGCAGTACTTC

d_gene: TRBD1
j_gene: TRBJ1-5
abundance: few
v_gene: TRBV9
CDR3aa: CASSVGGQAYQPQHF
CDR3nt: TGTGCCAGCAGCGTAGGAGGACAGGCTTATCAGCCCCAGCATTTT

d_gene: TRBD1
j_gene: TRBJ2-7
abundance: .
v_gene: TRBV5-1
CDR3aa: CASSVTGQGNEQYF
CDR3nt: TGCGCCAGCAGCGTGACAGGACAGGGAAACGAGCAGTACTTC

d_gene: .
j_gene: TRBJ2-7
abundance: .
v_gene: TRBV7-2
CDR3aa: CASSKQGPYEQYF
CDR3nt: TGTGCCAGCAGCAAACAGGGTCCCTACGAGCAGTACTTC

d_gene: .
j_gene: TRBJ2-2
abundance: .
v_gene: TRBV7-8
CDR3aa: CASSPILRGTGELFF
CDR3nt: TGTGCCAGCAGCCCAATCTTGAGAGGCACCGGGGAGCTGTTTTTT

d_gene: .
j_gene: TRBJ1-5
abundance: .
v_gene: TRBV28
CDR3aa: CASSFLARGGNQPQHF
CDR3nt: TGTGCCAGCAGTTTCTTGGCCAGGGGTGGCAATCAGCCCCAGCATTTT